These T cell receptor beta chains were read from a single sample in a study of sequential checkpoint blockade in melanoma. Libraries were prepared by immunoSEQ multiplex PCR; TCRdb keeps only in-frame clonotypes and omits some of them. Of approximately 17,000 clones in the sample, 85% to 95% were seen once. The sequencing here drew on CD8+ T cells sorted from blood (inferred from file names), taken from a patient given nivolumab and ipilimumab in sequence. Source of these receptors: a human donor with melanoma. CDR3s include the opening cysteine and the closing phenylalanine or tryptophan. The order of the fields is J gene, clone size, D gene, V gene, CDR3 protein, CDR3 DNA. A D gene is named only where the DNA matches it firmly. Clone size, where shown, is once, few, many, or a class for clones that have expanded.

J gene: TRBJ2-1; clone size: -; D gene: TRBD2; V gene: TRBV29-1; CDR3 protein: CSVEDPLAGAYNEQFF; CDR3 DNA: TGCAGCGTTGAAGATCCCCTAGCGGGAGCCTACAATGAGCAGTTCTTC
J gene: TRBJ2-1; clone size: -; D gene: -; V gene: TRBV29-1; CDR3 protein: CSAGYSGDEQFF; CDR3 DNA: TGCAGCGCGGGGTATTCCGGGGATGAGCAGTTCTTC
J gene: TRBJ2-7; clone size: few; D gene: TRBD2; V gene: TRBV7-9; CDR3 protein: CASSDPGTSGGTYEQYF; CDR3 DNA: TGTGCCAGCAGCGATCCCGGGACTAGCGGGGGTACCTACGAGCAGTACTTC
J gene: TRBJ2-7; clone size: once; D gene: -; V gene: TRBV7-9; CDR3 protein: CASSLYGVRDEQYF; CDR3 DNA: TGTGCCAGCAGCTTATATGGTGTCAGGGACGAGCAGTACTTC
J gene: TRBJ1-5; clone size: -; D gene: -; V gene: TRBV28; CDR3 protein: CASSVITGWVGNQPQHF; CDR3 DNA: TGTGCCAGCAGCGTGATAACAGGGTGGGTGGGCAATCAGCCCCAGCATTTT
J gene: TRBJ1-1; clone size: -; D gene: TRBD1; V gene: TRBV5-4; CDR3 protein: CASSNRQGSSAEAFF; CDR3 DNA: TGTGCCAGCAGCAACCGACAGGGAAGTTCCGCTGAAGCTTTCTTT
J gene: TRBJ1-2; clone size: -; D gene: -; V gene: TRBV6-1; CDR3 protein: CASRGQNYGYTF; CDR3 DNA: TGTGCCAGCAGAGGACAGAACTATGGCTACACCTTC
J gene: TRBJ2-7; clone size: -; D gene: -; V gene: TRBV27; CDR3 protein: CASFSVSYEQYF; CDR3 DNA: TGTGCCAGCTTCTCCGTCTCCTACGAGCAGTACTTC
J gene: TRBJ2-7; clone size: -; D gene: -; V gene: TRBV7-9; CDR3 protein: CASSPQNEQYF; CDR3 DNA: TGTGCCAGCAGCCCCCAGAACGAGCAGTACTTC
J gene: TRBJ1-2; clone size: -; D gene: TRBD1; V gene: TRBV27; CDR3 protein: CASSLAGSGGGYTF; CDR3 DNA: TGTGCCAGCAGTTTAGCGGGGTCAGGGGGGGGCTACACCTTC
J gene: TRBJ1-2; clone size: -; D gene: TRBD1; V gene: TRBV4-1; CDR3 protein: CASSHYTGDSGYTF; CDR3 DNA: TGCGCCAGCAGCCACTATACAGGGGACTCTGGCTACACCTTC
J gene: TRBJ1-3; clone size: -; D gene: -; V gene: TRBV16; CDR3 protein: CASSVSPSGNTIYF; CDR3 DNA: TGTGCCAGCAGCGTCTCCCCCTCTGGAAACACCATATATTTT
J gene: TRBJ2-7; clone size: -; D gene: -; V gene: TRBV5-6; CDR3 protein: CASSLEGDYEQYF; CDR3 DNA: TGTGCCAGCAGCTTGGAAGGGGACTACGAGCAGTACTTC
J gene: TRBJ1-1; clone size: -; D gene: -; V gene: TRBV19; CDR3 protein: CASSIEGGNTEAFF; CDR3 DNA: TGTGCCAGTAGTATCGAGGGTGGGAACACTGAAGCTTTCTTT
J gene: TRBJ2-7; clone size: -; D gene: TRBD2; V gene: TRBV2; CDR3 protein: CATLLAGASYEQYF; CDR3 DNA: TGTGCCACATTACTAGCGGGAGCGAGCTACGAGCAGTACTTC
J gene: TRBJ1-1; clone size: -; D gene: TRBD1; V gene: TRBV19; CDR3 protein: CATGQVGTEAFF; CDR3 DNA: TGTGCCACCGGACAGGTCGGCACTGAAGCTTTCTTT
J gene: TRBJ1-1; clone size: -; D gene: TRBD1; V gene: TRBV23-1; CDR3 protein: CASSRGTGATEAFF; CDR3 DNA: TGCGCCAGCAGTAGGGGGACAGGGGCGACTGAAGCTTTCTTT
J gene: TRBJ2-7; clone size: -; D gene: -; V gene: TRBV6-4; CDR3 protein: CARRVRAGYGYEQYF; CDR3 DNA: TGTGCCAGAAGAGTCAGGGCAGGGTACGGCTACGAGCAGTACTTC
J gene: TRBJ1-2; clone size: -; D gene: TRBD1; V gene: TRBV10-3; CDR3 protein: CAISVVAGGTGYGYTF; CDR3 DNA: TGTGCCATCAGCGTAGTGGCGGGCGGGACAGGTTATGGCTACACCTTC
J gene: TRBJ2-7; clone size: -; D gene: TRBD2; V gene: TRBV15; CDR3 protein: CATSRDLASGVYEQYF; CDR3 DNA: TGTGCCACCAGCAGAGATCTGGCCAGCGGGGTCTACGAGCAGTACTTC
J gene: TRBJ1-5; clone size: -; D gene: TRBD1; V gene: TRBV19; CDR3 protein: CASSHRGSNQPQHF; CDR3 DNA: TGTGCCAGTAGCCACAGGGGGAGCAATCAGCCCCAGCATTTT
J gene: TRBJ2-7; clone size: -; D gene: -; V gene: TRBV14; CDR3 protein: CASSQWQGLYEQYF; CDR3 DNA: TGTGCCAGCAGCCAATGGCAGGGGCTCTACGAGCAGTACTTC
J gene: TRBJ1-1; clone size: -; D gene: TRBD1; V gene: TRBV7-9; CDR3 protein: CASSSVGQGAGEAFF; CDR3 DNA: TGTGCCAGCAGCTCTGTGGGACAGGGGGCGGGTGAAGCTTTCTTT
J gene: TRBJ1-5; clone size: -; D gene: -; V gene: TRBV20-1; CDR3 protein: CSATQRGPQHF; CDR3 DNA: TGCAGTGCTACCCAAAGGGGGCCCCAGCATTTT
J gene: TRBJ1-2; clone size: -; D gene: TRBD1; V gene: TRBV28; CDR3 protein: CASHPGTGYGYTF; CDR3 DNA: TGTGCCAGTCACCCCGGGACAGGGTACGGCTACACCTTC
J gene: TRBJ1-3; clone size: once; D gene: -; V gene: TRBV27; CDR3 protein: CASSLSAPLSGNTIYF; CDR3 DNA: TGTGCCAGCAGTTTATCCGCCCCACTCTCTGGAAACACCATATATTTT
J gene: TRBJ1-4; clone size: -; D gene: -; V gene: TRBV7-2; CDR3 protein: CASSLDRTATNEKLFF; CDR3 DNA: TGTGCCAGCAGCTTAGATAGGACAGCAACTAATGAAAAACTGTTTTTT
J gene: TRBJ1-5; clone size: few; D gene: TRBD1; V gene: TRBV4-2; CDR3 protein: CASSVQGYSNQPQHF; CDR3 DNA: TGTGCCAGCAGCGTACAGGGGTACAGCAATCAGCCCCAGCATTTT
J gene: TRBJ2-7; clone size: few; D gene: TRBD1; V gene: TRBV28; CDR3 protein: CASSLDRAYEQYF; CDR3 DNA: TGTGCCAGCAGTTTGGACAGGGCGTACGAGCAGTACTTC
J gene: TRBJ1-1; clone size: -; D gene: -; V gene: TRBV7-9; CDR3 protein: CASSFDTISAFF; CDR3 DNA: TGTGCCAGCAGCTTCGACACCATCAGCGCTTTCTTT
J gene: TRBJ1-2; clone size: -; D gene: -; V gene: TRBV29-1; CDR3 protein: CSVDWTPRNYGYTF; CDR3 DNA: TGCAGCGTTGATTGGACACCTAGAAACTATGGCTACACCTTC
J gene: TRBJ2-7; clone size: -; D gene: TRBD1; V gene: TRBV14; CDR3 protein: CAKKSGTGAYEQYF; CDR3 DNA: TGTGCCAAAAAATCCGGGACAGGCGCCTACGAGCAGTACTTC
J gene: TRBJ1-2; clone size: -; D gene: -; V gene: TRBV2; CDR3 protein: CASSDLGAEGYGYTF; CDR3 DNA: TGTGCCAGCAGTGATTTAGGGGCGGAGGGTTATGGCTACACCTTC
J gene: TRBJ1-1; clone size: -; D gene: TRBD1; V gene: TRBV6-5; CDR3 protein: CASSYSGTGDTEAFF; CDR3 DNA: TGTGCCAGCAGTTACAGCGGGACAGGGGACACTGAAGCTTTCTTT
J gene: TRBJ1-3; clone size: -; D gene: -; V gene: TRBV5-6; CDR3 protein: CASSPQTGHGNTIYF; CDR3 DNA: TGTGCCAGCAGCCCACAAACAGGGCATGGAAACACCATATATTTT
J gene: TRBJ1-1; clone size: -; D gene: -; V gene: TRBV5-1; CDR3 protein: CASSRGNTEAFF; CDR3 DNA: TGCGCCAGCAGCCGGGGGAACACTGAAGCTTTCTTT
J gene: TRBJ2-7; clone size: -; D gene: TRBD2; V gene: TRBV19; CDR3 protein: CASSAAGVSYEQYF; CDR3 DNA: TGTGCCAGTAGCGCTGCGGGGGTCTCCTACGAGCAGTACTTC
J gene: TRBJ2-7; clone size: -; D gene: TRBD1; V gene: TRBV28; CDR3 protein: CASSLLTGDYEQYF; CDR3 DNA: TGTGCCAGCAGTTTATTGACAGGGGACTACGAGCAGTACTTC
J gene: TRBJ2-1; clone size: -; D gene: -; V gene: TRBV4-3; CDR3 protein: CASSQVVGASSYNEQFF; CDR3 DNA: TGCGCCAGCAGCCAAGTGGTAGGAGCTAGCTCCTACAATGAGCAGTTCTTC
J gene: TRBJ1-2; clone size: -; D gene: -; V gene: TRBV7-9; CDR3 protein: CASSLVGRVERGYTF; CDR3 DNA: TGTGCCAGCAGCTTAGTCGGCAGGGTAGAACGCGGCTACACCTTC
J gene: TRBJ1-2; clone size: -; D gene: TRBD1; V gene: TRBV28; CDR3 protein: CASGTGQGNYGYTF; CDR3 DNA: TGTGCCAGCGGCACGGGACAGGGGAACTATGGCTACACCTTC
J gene: TRBJ1-2; clone size: -; D gene: -; V gene: TRBV19; CDR3 protein: CASSIARGDYGYTF; CDR3 DNA: TGTGCCAGTAGTATAGCCAGGGGCGACTATGGCTACACCTTC
J gene: TRBJ2-7; clone size: -; D gene: TRBD2; V gene: TRBV7-9; CDR3 protein: CASTPPVELAGGPRYEQYF; CDR3 DNA: TGTGCCAGCACCCCGCCTGTGGAGCTAGCGGGAGGGCCGAGGTACGAGCAGTACTTC
J gene: TRBJ1-2; clone size: once; D gene: TRBD1; V gene: TRBV7-8; CDR3 protein: CASSFDRDYGYTF; CDR3 DNA: TGTGCCAGCAGCTTTGACAGGGACTATGGCTACACCTTC
J gene: TRBJ1-5; clone size: -; D gene: -; V gene: TRBV19; CDR3 protein: CASCATGYSNQPQHF; CDR3 DNA: TGTGCCAGTTGTGCAACAGGCTATAGCAATCAGCCCCAGCATTTT
J gene: TRBJ1-2; clone size: -; D gene: -; V gene: TRBV7-8; CDR3 protein: CASSLGSGWGYTF; CDR3 DNA: TGTGCCAGCAGCTTAGGGTCCGGGTGGGGCTACACCTTC
J gene: TRBJ1-3; clone size: -; D gene: -; V gene: TRBV28; CDR3 protein: CASSPGVSSGNTIYF; CDR3 DNA: TGTGCCAGCAGTCCAGGGGTGTCTAGCGGAAACACCATATATTTT
J gene: TRBJ1-2; clone size: once; D gene: -; V gene: TRBV11-2; CDR3 protein: CASSLASYGYTF; CDR3 DNA: TGTGCCAGCAGCTTAGCTAGCTATGGCTACACCTTC
J gene: TRBJ2-7; clone size: -; D gene: -; V gene: TRBV7-2; CDR3 protein: CASSFAMGHEQYF; CDR3 DNA: TGTGCCAGCAGCTTTGCCATGGGGCACGAGCAGTACTTC
J gene: TRBJ1-5; clone size: -; D gene: TRBD1; V gene: TRBV27; CDR3 protein: CASSPRTGYSNQPQHF; CDR3 DNA: TGTGCCAGCAGTCCCCGGACAGGGTATAGCAATCAGCCCCAGCATTTT
J gene: TRBJ2-7; clone size: -; D gene: -; V gene: TRBV7-9; CDR3 protein: CASSSYRNTYEQYF; CDR3 DNA: TGTGCCAGCAGCTCTTACAGGAATACCTACGAGCAGTACTTC
J gene: TRBJ2-7; clone size: -; D gene: -; V gene: TRBV6-5; CDR3 protein: CASMRSRAGSYEQYF; CDR3 DNA: TGTGCCAGCATGAGGAGTCGGGCGGGATCCTACGAGCAGTACTTC
J gene: TRBJ1-1; clone size: -; D gene: -; V gene: TRBV9; CDR3 protein: CASSPRGGTYTEAFF; CDR3 DNA: TGTGCCAGCAGCCCTCGGGGAGGGACCTACACTGAAGCTTTCTTT
J gene: TRBJ2-7; clone size: -; D gene: TRBD2; V gene: TRBV28; CDR3 protein: CASGGLAGEQGYEQYF; CDR3 DNA: TGTGCCAGCGGGGGACTAGCGGGAGAACAGGGCTACGAGCAGTACTTC